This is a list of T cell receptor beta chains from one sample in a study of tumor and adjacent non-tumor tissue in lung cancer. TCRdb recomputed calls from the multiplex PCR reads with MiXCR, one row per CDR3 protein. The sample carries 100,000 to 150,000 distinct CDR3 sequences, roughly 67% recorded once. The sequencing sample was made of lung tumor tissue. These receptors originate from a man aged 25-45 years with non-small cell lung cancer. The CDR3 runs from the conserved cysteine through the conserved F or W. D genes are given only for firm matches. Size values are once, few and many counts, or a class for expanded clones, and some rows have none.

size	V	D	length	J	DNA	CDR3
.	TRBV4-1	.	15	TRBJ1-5	TGCGCCATCAGTCAAGAGGGCAGGAGTGATCAGCCCCAGCATTTT	CAISQEGRSDQPQHF
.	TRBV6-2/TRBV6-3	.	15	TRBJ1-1	TGTGCCAGCAGTCTCCTGGGATATAGAAACACTGAAGCTTTCTTC	CASSLLGYRNTEAFF
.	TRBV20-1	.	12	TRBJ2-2	TGCAGTACTAGGAACGCCGGAGGGGAGCTGTTTTTT	CSTRNAGGELFF
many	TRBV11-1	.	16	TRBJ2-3	TGTGCCAGCAGCTTAGAGGACATATTACGCACAGATACGCAGTATTTT	CASSLEDILRTDTQYF
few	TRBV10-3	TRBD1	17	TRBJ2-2	TGTGCCATCAGTGAGTCGAAGGGGGCCCTGAACACCGGGGAGCTGTTTTTT	CAISESKGALNTGELFF
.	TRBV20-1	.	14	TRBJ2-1	TGCAGTGCTAGAACTTGCGGGGATCACAATGAGCAGTTCTTC	CSARTCGDHNEQFF
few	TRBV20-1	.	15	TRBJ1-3	TGCAGTACTAGAGATCGGGGGGCGGCTGGAAACACCATATATTTT	CSTRDRGAAGNTIYF
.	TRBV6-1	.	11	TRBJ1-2	TGTGCCAGCAGTCGATTTGATGGCTGCAGCTTC	CASSRFDGCSF
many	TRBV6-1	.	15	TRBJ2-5	TGTGCCAGCAGTGATATGGGTTACATGAGGGAGACCCAGTACTTC	CASSDMGYMRETQYF
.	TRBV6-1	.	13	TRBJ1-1	TGTGCCAGCAGCGCTGGCCTGAGGTCTGAAGCTTCCTTT	CASSAGLRSEASF
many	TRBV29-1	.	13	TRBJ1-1	TGCAGCGTTGAACCAGGGGCTCGATCTGAAGCTTTCTTT	CSVEPGARSEAFF
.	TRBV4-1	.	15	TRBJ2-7	TGCGCCAGCAGCCAAAGGACCTTCGGCTCCTACGAGCAGTACTTC	CASSQRTFGSYEQYF
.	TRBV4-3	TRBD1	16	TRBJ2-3	TGCGCCAGCAGCCAAGATGTGACAGGGGGCGGCTATACGCAGTATTTT	CASSQDVTGGGYTQYF
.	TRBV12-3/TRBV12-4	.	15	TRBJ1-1	TGTGCCAGCAGTCCAAACAGGACCCGAGGCACTGGAGCTTTCTTT	CASSPNRTRGTGAFF
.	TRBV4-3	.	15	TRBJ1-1	TGCGCCAGCAGGCAAGATGAGGGGGGGAACATTGAAGCTTTCTTT	CASRQDEGGNIEAFF
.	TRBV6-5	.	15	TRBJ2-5	TGTGCCAGCAGTGGGACTGGGACAAGTGGAGAGACCCAGTACTTC	CASSGTGTSGETQYF
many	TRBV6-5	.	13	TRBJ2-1	TGTGCCAGCAGTTTCAACCGTTTCAATGAGCAGTTCTTC	CASSFNRFNEQFF
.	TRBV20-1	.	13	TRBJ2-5	TGCAGTGTTAGGTTGACCGGGTACGAGACCCAGTACTTC	CSVRLTGYETQYF
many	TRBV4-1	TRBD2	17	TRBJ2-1	TGCGCCAGCAGCCAAGAGCGGGGGACTAGCAGCGTCAATGAGCAGTTCTTC	CASSQERGTSSVNEQFF
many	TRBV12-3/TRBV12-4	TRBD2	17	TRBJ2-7	TGTGCCAGCAGTTCCCGGACTAGCGGGAGGCCCCGTTCCGAGCAGTACTTC	CASSSRTSGRPRSEQYF
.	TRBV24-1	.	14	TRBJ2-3	TGTGCCACCGGGCCCGGTGCTAGCACAGATACGCAGTATTTT	CATGPGASTDTQYF
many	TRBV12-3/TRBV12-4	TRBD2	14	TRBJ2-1	TGTGCCAGCAGTGCGGGACTACGTCACAATGAGCAGTTCTTC	CASSAGLRHNEQFF
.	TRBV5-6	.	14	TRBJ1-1	TGTGCCAGCAGCCCCATAGGGGACGGGGGAAGAGCTTTCTTT	CASSPIGDGGRAFF
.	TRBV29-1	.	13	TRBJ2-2	TGCAGCGTTAGTAACGGGGCCGGCGGGGAGCTGCTTTTT	CSVSNGAGGELLF
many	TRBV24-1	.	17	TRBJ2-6	TGTGCCACCAGTGATTTGCGGGTGGGATCTGGGGCCAACGTCCTGACTTTC	CATSDLRVGSGANVLTF
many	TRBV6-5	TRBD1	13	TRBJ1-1	TGTGCCAGCAGTTGGACAGGGAACACTGAAGCTTTCTTT	CASSWTGNTEAFF
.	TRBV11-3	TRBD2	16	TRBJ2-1	TGTGCGAACAGCCAGGGCGGGGATCTAGCGGGGCGCGAGCAGCTCTTC	CANSQGGDLAGREQLF
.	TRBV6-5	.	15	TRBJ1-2	TGTGCCAGCAGTTACTCGGTCAGGGGATACAATGGCTACACCTTC	CASSYSVRGYNGYTF
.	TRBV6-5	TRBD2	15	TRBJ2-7	TGTGCCAGCAATTGGTCTTCTAGCGGGAGCTACGATCAGTACTTC	CASNWSSSGSYDQYF
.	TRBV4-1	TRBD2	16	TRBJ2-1	TGCGCCAGGAGCCAACTAAGCGGGAGGGCCGACATTGAGCAGTTCTTC	CARSQLSGRADIEQFF
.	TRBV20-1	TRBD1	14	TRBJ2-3	TGCAGTGCTAGATCGACAGGGGGCGCAGATAGGCATTATTTT	CSARSTGGADRHYF
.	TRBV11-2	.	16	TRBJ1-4	TGTGTCAGCAGTAGGGGACCGACGGGTGGAAGCGAAAAACTGTTTTTT	CVSSRGPTGGSEKLFF
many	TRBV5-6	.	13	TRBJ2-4	TGTGCCAGCAGCTTGGGACTATGGGACATTCAGTACTTC	CASSLGLWDIQYF
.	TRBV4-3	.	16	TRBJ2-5	TGCGCCAGCAGCCAAGATCCTAGCGCGCATAGAGAGAGCCAGTACTTC	CASSQDPSAHRESQYF
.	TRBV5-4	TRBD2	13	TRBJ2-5	TGTGCCAGCAGCGGGAGGGGTGCTGTGACCCAGTACTTC	CASSGRGAVTQYF
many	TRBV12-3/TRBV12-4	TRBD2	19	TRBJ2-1	TGTGCCAGCAGTCGCCGAGCGAGCGGGGGCCAGCACAAGTACAATGAGCAGTTCTTC	CASSRRASGGQHKYNEQFF
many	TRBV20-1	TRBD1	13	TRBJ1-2	TGCAGTGCCCCTCGGGGGAGGGGGCGAGGCTACACCTTC	CSAPRGRGRGYTF
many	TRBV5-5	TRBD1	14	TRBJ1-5	TGTGCCAGCAGTCTCTTACAGGGGCCAGGGCCCCAGCATTTT	CASSLLQGPGPQHF
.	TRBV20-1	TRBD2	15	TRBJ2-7	TGCAGTGTTAGAGCCCCGACTAGCGGAGCCTACGAGCAGTACTTC	CSVRAPTSGAYEQYF